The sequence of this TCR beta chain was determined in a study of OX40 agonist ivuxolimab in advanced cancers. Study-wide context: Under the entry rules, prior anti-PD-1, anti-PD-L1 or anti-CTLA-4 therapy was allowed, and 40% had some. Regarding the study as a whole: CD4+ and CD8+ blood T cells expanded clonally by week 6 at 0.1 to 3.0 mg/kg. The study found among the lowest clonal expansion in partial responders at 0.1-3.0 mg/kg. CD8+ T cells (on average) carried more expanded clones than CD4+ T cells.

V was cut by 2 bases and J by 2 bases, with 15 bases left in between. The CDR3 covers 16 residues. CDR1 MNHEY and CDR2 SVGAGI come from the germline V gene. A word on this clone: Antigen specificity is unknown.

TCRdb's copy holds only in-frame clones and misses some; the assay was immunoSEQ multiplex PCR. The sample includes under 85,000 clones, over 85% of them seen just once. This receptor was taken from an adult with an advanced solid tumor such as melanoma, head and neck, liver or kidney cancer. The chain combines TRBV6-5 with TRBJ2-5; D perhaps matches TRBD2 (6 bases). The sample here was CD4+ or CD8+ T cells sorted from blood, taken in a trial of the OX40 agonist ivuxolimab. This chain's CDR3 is CASSYNPGGTQETQYF. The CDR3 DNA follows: TGTGCCAGCAGTTACAACCCCGGGGGTACACAAGAGACCCAGTACTTC.